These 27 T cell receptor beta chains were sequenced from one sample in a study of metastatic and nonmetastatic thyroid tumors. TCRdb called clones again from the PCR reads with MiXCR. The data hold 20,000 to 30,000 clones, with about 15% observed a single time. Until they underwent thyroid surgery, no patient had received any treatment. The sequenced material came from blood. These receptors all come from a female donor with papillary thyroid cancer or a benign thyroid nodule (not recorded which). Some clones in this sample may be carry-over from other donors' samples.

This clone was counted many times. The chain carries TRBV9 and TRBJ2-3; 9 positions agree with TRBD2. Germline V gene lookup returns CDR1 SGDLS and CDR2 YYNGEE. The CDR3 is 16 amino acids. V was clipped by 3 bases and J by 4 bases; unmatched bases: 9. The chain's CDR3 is CASSAMGLAMADTQYF. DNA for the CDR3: TGTGCCAGCAGCGCTATGGGACTAGCTATGGCAGATACGCAGTATTTT.

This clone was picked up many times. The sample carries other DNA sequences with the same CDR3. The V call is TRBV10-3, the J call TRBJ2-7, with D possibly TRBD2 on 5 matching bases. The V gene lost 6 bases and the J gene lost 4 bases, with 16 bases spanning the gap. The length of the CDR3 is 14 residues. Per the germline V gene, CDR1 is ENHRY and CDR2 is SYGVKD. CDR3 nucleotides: TGTGCCATCAGCGTCGGTGGGAGCAAGTACGAGCAGTACTTC. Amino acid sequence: CAISVGGSKYEQYF.

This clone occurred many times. The CDR3 region has the DNA TGTGCCAGCAGCGTAGGGGGACACCTCGCTGGAAACACCATATATTTT. Protein: CASSVGGHLAGNTIYF. V gene TRBV9 combines with J gene TRBJ1-3, with D possibly TRBD1 on 6 matching bases. Trimming pared 0 bases from V and 2 bases from J, leaving 12 bases between. CDR3 length equals 16 residues. Germline V gene lookup returns CDR1 SGDLS and CDR2 YYNGEE.

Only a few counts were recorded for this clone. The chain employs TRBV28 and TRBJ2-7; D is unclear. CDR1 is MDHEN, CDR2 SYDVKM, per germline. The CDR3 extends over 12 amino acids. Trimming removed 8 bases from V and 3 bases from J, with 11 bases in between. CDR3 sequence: CASSYGFYEQYF. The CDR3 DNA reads TGTGCCAGCTCCTATGGCTTCTACGAGCAGTACTTC.

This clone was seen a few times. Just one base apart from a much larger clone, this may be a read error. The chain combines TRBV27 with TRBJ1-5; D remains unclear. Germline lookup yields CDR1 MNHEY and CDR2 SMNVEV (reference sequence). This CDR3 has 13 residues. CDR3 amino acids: CASSLSSLQHQHF. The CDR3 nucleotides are TGTGCCAGCAGCTTATCGTCGCTTCAGCACCAGCATTTT.

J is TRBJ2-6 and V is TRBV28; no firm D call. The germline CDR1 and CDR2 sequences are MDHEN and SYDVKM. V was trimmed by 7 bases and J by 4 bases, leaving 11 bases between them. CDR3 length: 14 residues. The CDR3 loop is CASTSPWGANVLTF. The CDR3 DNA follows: TGTGCCAGCACCTCCCCTTGGGGGGCCAACGTCCTGACTTTC.

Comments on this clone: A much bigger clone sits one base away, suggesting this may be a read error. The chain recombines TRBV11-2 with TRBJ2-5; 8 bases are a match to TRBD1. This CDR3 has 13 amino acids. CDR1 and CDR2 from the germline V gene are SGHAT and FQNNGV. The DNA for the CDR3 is TGTGCCAGCAGCCCGGACAGGGAAGAGACCCATTACTTC. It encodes CASSPDREETHYF.

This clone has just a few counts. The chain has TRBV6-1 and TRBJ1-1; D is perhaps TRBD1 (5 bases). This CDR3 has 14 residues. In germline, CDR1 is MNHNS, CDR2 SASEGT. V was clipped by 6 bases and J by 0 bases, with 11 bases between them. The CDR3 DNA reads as TGTGCCAGCAGCCTGACAGCCATGAACACTGAAGCTTTCTTT. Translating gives CASSLTAMNTEAFF.

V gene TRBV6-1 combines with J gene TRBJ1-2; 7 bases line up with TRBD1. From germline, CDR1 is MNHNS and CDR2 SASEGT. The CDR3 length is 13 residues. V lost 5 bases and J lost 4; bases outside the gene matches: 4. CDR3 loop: CASSRQGFYGYTF. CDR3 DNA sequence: TGTGCCAGCAGTCGACAGGGCTTCTATGGCTACACCTTC.

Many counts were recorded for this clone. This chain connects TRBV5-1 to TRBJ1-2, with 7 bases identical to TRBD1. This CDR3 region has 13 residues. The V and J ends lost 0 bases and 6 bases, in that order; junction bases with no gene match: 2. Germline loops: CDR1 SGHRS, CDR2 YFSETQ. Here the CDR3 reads CASSLVGGHGYTF. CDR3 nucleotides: TGCGCCAGCAGCTTGGTAGGGGGCCATGGCTACACCTTC.

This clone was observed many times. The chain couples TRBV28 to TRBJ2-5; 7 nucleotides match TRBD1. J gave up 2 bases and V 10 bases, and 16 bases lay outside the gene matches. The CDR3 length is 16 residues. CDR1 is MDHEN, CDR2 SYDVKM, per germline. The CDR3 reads CATSPPQGTKQETQYF. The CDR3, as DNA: TGTGCCACCTCACCCCCACAGGGGACAAAGCAAGAGACCCAGTACTTC.

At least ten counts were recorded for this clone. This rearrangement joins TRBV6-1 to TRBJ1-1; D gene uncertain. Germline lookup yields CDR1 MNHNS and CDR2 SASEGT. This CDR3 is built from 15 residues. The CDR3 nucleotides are TGTCCCGAAGGAAGGGCCTATACCATGAACACTGAAGCTTTCTTT. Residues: CPEGRAYTMNTEAFF.

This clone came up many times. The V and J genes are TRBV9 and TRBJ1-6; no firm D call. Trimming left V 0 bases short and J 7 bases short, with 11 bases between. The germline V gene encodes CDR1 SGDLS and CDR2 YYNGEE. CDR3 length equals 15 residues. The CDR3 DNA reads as TGTGCCAGCAGCGTAGCTACGGGTAACAATTCACCCCTCCACTTT. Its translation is CASSVATGNNSPLHF.

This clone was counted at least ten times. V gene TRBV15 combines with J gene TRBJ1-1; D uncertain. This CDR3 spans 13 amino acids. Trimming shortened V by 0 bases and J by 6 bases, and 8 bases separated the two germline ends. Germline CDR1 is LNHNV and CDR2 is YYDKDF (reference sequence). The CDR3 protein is CATSRDRGSEAFF. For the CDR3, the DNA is TGTGCCACCAGCAGAGATCGAGGGTCTGAAGCTTTCTTT.

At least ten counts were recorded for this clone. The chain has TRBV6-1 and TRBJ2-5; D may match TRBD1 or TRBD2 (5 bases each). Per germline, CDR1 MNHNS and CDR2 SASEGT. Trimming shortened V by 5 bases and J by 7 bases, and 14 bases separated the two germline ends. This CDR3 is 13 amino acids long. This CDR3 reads CASSSGRRGTQYF. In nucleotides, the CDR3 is TGTGCCAGCAGTTCAGGGCGTCGGGGGACCCAGTACTTC.

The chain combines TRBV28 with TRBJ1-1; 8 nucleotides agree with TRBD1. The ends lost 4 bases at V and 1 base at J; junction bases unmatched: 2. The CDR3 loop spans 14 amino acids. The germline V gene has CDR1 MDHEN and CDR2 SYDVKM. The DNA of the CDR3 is TGTGCCAGCAGTTGGGGGACAGGGAACACTGAAGCTTTCTTT. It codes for CASSWGTGNTEAFF.

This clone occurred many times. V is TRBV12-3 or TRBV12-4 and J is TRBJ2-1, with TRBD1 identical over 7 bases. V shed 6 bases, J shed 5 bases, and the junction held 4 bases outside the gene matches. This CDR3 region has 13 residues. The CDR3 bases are TGTGCCAGCAGGTGGACAGGCCACAATGAGCAGTTCTTC. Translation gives CASRWTGHNEQFF.

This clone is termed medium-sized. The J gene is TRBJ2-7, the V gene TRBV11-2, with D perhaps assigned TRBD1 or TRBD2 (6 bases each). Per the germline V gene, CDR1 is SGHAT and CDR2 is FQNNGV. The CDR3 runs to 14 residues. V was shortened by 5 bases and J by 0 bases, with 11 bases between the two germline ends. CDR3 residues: CASSAGGGSYEQYF. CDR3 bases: TGTGCCAGCAGCGCCGGGGGCGGCTCCTACGAGCAGTACTTC.

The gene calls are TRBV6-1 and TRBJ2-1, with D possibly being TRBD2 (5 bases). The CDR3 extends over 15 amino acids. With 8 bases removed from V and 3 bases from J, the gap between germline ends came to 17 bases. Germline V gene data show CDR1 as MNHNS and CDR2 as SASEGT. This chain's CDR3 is CASCVSVRFYNEQFF. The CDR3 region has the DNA TGTGCCAGCTGTGTTAGCGTGAGGTTCTACAATGAGCAGTTCTTC.

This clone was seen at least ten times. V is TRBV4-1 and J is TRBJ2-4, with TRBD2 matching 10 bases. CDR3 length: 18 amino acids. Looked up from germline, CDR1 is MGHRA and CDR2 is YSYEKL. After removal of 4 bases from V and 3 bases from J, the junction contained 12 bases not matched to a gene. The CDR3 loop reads CASSPRRASGGNKNIQYF. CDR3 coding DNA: TGCGCCAGCAGCCCGCGCCGGGCTAGCGGGGGTAACAAAAACATTCAGTACTTC.

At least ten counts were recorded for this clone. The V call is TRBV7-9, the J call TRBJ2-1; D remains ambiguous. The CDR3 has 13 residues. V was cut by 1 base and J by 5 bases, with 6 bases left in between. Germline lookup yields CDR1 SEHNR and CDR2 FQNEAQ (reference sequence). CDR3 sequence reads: CASSLVPHNEQFF. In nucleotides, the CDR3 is TGTGCCAGCAGCTTAGTACCCCACAATGAGCAGTTCTTC.

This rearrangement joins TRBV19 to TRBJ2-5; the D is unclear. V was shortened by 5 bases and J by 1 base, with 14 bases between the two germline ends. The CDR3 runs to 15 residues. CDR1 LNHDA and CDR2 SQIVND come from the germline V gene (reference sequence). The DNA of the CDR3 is TGTGCCAGTAGTCCTTCTGTCTGGGTCCAAGAGACCCAGTACTTC. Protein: CASSPSVWVQETQYF.

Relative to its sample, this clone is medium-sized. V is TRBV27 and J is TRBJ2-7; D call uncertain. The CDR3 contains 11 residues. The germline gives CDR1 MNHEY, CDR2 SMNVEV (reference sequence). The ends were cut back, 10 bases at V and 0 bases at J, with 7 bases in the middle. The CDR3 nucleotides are TGTGCCATCGGCCGCTCCTACGAGCAGTACTTC. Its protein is CAIGRSYEQYF.

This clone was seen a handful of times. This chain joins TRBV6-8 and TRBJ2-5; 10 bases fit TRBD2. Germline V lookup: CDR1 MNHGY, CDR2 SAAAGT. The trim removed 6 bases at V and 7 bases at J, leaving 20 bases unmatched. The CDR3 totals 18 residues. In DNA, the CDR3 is TGTGCCAGCAGCCCCTGGATAGCGGGAGGTCTCCCGTGGTGGACCCAGTACTTC. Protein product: CASSPWIAGGLPWWTQYF.

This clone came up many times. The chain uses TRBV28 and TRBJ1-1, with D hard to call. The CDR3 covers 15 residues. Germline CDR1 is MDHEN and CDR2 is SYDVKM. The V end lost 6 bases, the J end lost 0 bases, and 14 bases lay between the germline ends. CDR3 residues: CASRPNSLMNTEAFF. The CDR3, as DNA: TGTGCCAGCAGGCCAAACAGCCTAATGAACACTGAAGCTTTCTTT.

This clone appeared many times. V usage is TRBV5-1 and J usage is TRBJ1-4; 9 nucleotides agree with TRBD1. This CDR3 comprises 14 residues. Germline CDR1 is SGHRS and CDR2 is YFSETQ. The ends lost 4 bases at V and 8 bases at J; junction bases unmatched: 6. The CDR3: CASSGGTGREKLFF. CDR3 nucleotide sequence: TGCGCCAGCAGCGGGGGGACAGGGCGAGAAAAACTGTTTTTT.

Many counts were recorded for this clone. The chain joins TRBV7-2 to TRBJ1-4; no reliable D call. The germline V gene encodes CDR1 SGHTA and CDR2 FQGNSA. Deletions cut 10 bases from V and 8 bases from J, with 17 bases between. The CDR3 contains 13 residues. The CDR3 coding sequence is TGTGCCACCAAAAAGAGGGAGAGCGAAAAACTGTTTTTT. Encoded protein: CATKKRESEKLFF.